This T cell receptor beta chain was sequenced during a study of blood T cell repertoires in COVID-19. Participants were placed into cohorts based on the clinical history they reported. Sequencing used immunoSEQ multiplex PCR; TCRdb keeps in-frame clones, though not all of them. The sample includes about 200,000 clones, more than 70% of them seen just once. From germline, CDR1 is SQVTM and CDR2 ANQGSEA. Trimming cost V 2 bases and J 0 bases, with 17 bases left between them. The CDR3 extends over 17 amino acids. Material for sequencing was PBMCs or T cells enriched from blood (not recorded which). This clonotype was sampled from a woman between 18 and 30 years old who had recovered from COVID-19. The chain combines TRBV29-1 with TRBJ1-3; no clear D. The CDR3 DNA is TGCAGCGTTGAATCGTTCTCAGATCCATACTCTGGAAACACCATATATTTT. Translated: CSVESFSDPYSGNTIYF.